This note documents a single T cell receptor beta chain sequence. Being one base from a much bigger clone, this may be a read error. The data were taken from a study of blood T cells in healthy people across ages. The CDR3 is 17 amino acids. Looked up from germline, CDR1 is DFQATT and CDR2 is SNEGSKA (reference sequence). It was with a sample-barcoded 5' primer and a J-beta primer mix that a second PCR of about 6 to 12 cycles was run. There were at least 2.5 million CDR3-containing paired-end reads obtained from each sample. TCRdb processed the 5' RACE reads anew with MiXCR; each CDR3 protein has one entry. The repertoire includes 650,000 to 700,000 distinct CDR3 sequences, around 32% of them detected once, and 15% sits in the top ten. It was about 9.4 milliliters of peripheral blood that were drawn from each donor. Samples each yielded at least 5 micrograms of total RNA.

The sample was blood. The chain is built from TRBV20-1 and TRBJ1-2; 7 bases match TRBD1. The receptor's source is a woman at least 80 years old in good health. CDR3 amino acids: CSARLRQGLTTNYGCTF. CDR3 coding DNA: TGCAGTGCTAGACTTAGACAGGGCCTCACAACTAACTATGGCTGCACCTTC.